What follows are 17 T cell receptor beta chains derived from one specimen sequenced in a study of technical replicates of blood from a few donors. Data came from immunoSEQ multiplex PCR; TCRdb stores just in-frame clones and leaves some out. The sample has 60,000 to 95,000 clones; 91% are singletons. The source material was T cells isolated from PBMCs. Every receptor here comes from a human donor in good health. Some clones in this sample may be carry-over from other donors' samples.

The chain couples TRBV28 to TRBJ2-5; TRBD1 aligns across 11 bases. There are 18 residues in the CDR3. In germline, CDR1 is MDHEN, CDR2 SYDVKM. After removal of 0 bases from V and 2 bases from J, the junction contained 8 bases not matched to a gene. Here the CDR3 reads CASSLWEGRDRGQETQYF. The CDR3 region has the DNA TGTGCCAGCAGTTTATGGGAAGGCCGGGACAGGGGGCAAGAGACCCAGTACTTC.

The chain uses TRBV10-3 and TRBJ2-7; TRBD2 might be the D (6 bases). The CDR3 has 12 residues. The ends were cut back, 6 bases at V and 3 bases at J, with 9 bases in the middle. CDR1 ENHRY and CDR2 SYGVKD come from the germline V gene. The CDR3 DNA reads TGTGCCATCAGCCGAGCGGGCTACGAGCAGTACTTC. Translation gives CAISRAGYEQYF.

The chain uses TRBV4-1 and TRBJ2-4; D remains ambiguous. Trimming pared 2 bases from V and 13 bases from J, leaving 9 bases between. The CDR3 length is 11 residues. The germline V gene has CDR1 MGHRA and CDR2 YSYEKL. In nucleotides, the CDR3 is TGCGCCAGCAGCCAAATGGCAGGACAGTACTTC. Translating gives CASSQMAGQYF.

This chain links TRBV27 with TRBJ2-5; 8 positions match TRBD2. The CDR3 is 13 residues long. With V trimmed by 7 bases and J by 6 bases, 7 bases remained unmatched. The germline CDR1 and CDR2 sequences are MNHEY and SMNVEV (reference sequence). CDR3 nucleotide sequence: TGTGCCAGCACCAAAGCGGGAGTAAAGACCCAGTACTTC. It translates to CASTKAGVKTQYF.

The chain recombines TRBV29-1 with TRBJ2-1, with D perhaps matching TRBD2 (5 bases). CDR3 size: 13 residues. Germline V gene lookup returns CDR1 SQVTM and CDR2 ANQGSEA. The germline V and J ends were trimmed by 5 bases and 9 bases, with 17 bases remaining between them. The CDR3 reads CSVTRGYLLEQFF. CDR3 DNA: TGCAGCGTTACACGGGGATACCTCCTTGAGCAGTTCTTC.

J is TRBJ1-1 and V is TRBV29-1; possibly TRBD1 for D (5 bases). Germline V CDR1 and CDR2: SQVTM, ANQGSEA. This CDR3 is built from 15 residues. The V end was cut by 6 bases, the J end by 0 bases, with 17 bases between. CDR3 amino acids: CSVSRQIYMNTEAFF. The CDR3 nucleotides read TGCAGCGTCTCCAGACAGATATACATGAACACTGAAGCTTTCTTT.

The rearrangement joins TRBV4-1 to TRBJ1-1; weak D call: TRBD1 (6 bases). V gave up 0 bases and J gave up 5 bases, with 13 bases separating them. The germline gives CDR1 MGHRA, CDR2 YSYEKL. CDR3 size: 15 residues. The CDR3 region is CASSQDRGGETEAFF. The CDR3 region has the DNA TGCGCCAGCAGCCAAGATAGGGGGGGGGAGACTGAAGCTTTCTTT.

V gene TRBV4-1 combines with J gene TRBJ1-3; 9 bases are a match to TRBD1. Per germline, CDR1 MGHRA and CDR2 YSYEKL. V trimming: 4 bases; J trimming: 1 base; junction bases outside the gene matches: 14. The CDR3 length is 19 residues. CDR3 protein: CASSPGQGSWSSSGNTIYF. Here the CDR3 DNA reads TGCGCCAGCAGCCCAGGACAGGGGAGTTGGAGTTCTTCTGGAAACACCATATATTTT.

This chain links TRBV6-5 with TRBJ2-2; TRBD1 matches 11 bases. The length of the CDR3 is 15 residues. Germline values: CDR1 MNHEY, CDR2 SVGAGI. The V segment lost 5 bases and the J segment 5 bases; nucleotides outside the gene matches: 4. The CDR3 is CASSLGTGGTGELFF. In DNA, the CDR3 is TGTGCCAGCAGTCTAGGGACAGGGGGGACCGGGGAGCTGTTTTTT.

The chain recombines TRBV9 with TRBJ2-7; 7 nucleotides match TRBD1. CDR1 and CDR2 (germline): SGDLS, YYNGEE. Trimming at V came to 0 bases and at J to 3 bases, leaving 3 bases not matched to a gene. This CDR3 spans 14 amino acids. The CDR3 DNA follows: TGTGCCAGCAGCGTAGAGGGGGCCGGCTACGAGCAGTACTTC. Translating gives CASSVEGAGYEQYF.

This clone was found a few times. The chain joins TRBV19 to TRBJ1-1; 7 bases map to TRBD1. Germline assignment: CDR1 LNHDA and CDR2 SQIVND (reference sequence). This CDR3 is built from 12 residues. V trimming: 6 bases; J trimming: 10 bases; junction bases outside the gene matches: 8. The CDR3 region has the DNA TGTGCCAGTAGGGAGGGGGCTTCTGGAGCTTTCTTT. Protein: CASREGASGAFF.

The V call is TRBV6-6, the J call TRBJ2-7, with 7 bases identical to TRBD1. This CDR3 is built from 14 residues. The germline V gene encodes CDR1 MNHNY and CDR2 SVGAGI (reference sequence). V lost 7 bases to trimming and J lost 2 bases; unmatched junction nucleotides: 8. CDR3 DNA sequence: TGTGCCAGCACCAGCACAGGGGAACCCTACGAGCAGTACTTC. Translated, it gives CASTSTGEPYEQYF.

The gene calls are TRBV30 and TRBJ1-1, with D perhaps TRBD1 (6 bases). The germline V and J ends were trimmed by 1 base and 5 bases, with 11 bases remaining between them. Germline CDR1 and CDR2: GTSNPN and SVGIG (reference sequence). The CDR3 is made up of 13 amino acids. CDR3 DNA: TGTGCCTGGAGTGAGGGGGAGGGGACTGAAGCTTTCTTT. It specifies CAWSEGEGTEAFF.

This clone was detected only once. This rearrangement joins TRBV10-1 to TRBJ2-3; 9 nucleotides agree with TRBD1. Germline V gene sequence: CDR1 WNHNN, CDR2 SYGVQD (reference sequence). This CDR3 spans 15 amino acids. The V segment lost 7 bases and the J segment 0 bases; nucleotides outside the gene matches: 5. In nucleotides, the CDR3 is TGCGCCAGCACTGAAGGACAGGGGAGCACAGATACGCAGTATTTT. It encodes CASTEGQGSTDTQYF.

The chain has TRBV28 and TRBJ2-4; TRBD2 aligns across 13 bases. Germline assignment: CDR1 MDHEN and CDR2 SYDVKM. J gave up 8 bases and V 6 bases, and 13 bases lay outside the gene matches. CDR3 length: 17 residues. The CDR3 bases are TGTGCCAGCAGGACCCCACTAGCGGGAGGGCCGGAGTACATTCAGTACTTC. This encodes CASRTPLAGGPEYIQYF.

This clone was recorded once. The chain recombines TRBV9 with TRBJ1-4; 7 bases are a match to TRBD1. The CDR3 extends over 15 amino acids. V lost 0 bases, J lost 7 bases, and 6 bases stayed unmatched. Germline CDR1 and CDR2: SGDLS and YYNGEE. CDR3 sequence (DNA): TGTGCCAGCAGCGTAGACAAGAACAGGGGTGAAAAACTGTTTTTT. Translating gives CASSVDKNRGEKLFF.

The rearrangement links TRBV6-1 to TRBJ2-5, with TRBD1 identical over 7 bases. Germline V CDR1 and CDR2: MNHNS, SASEGT. This CDR3 comprises 13 residues. V gave up 4 bases and J gave up 4 bases; unmatched junction bases: 3. The CDR3 loop reads CASSGRDRETQYF. In DNA form, the CDR3 reads TGTGCCAGCAGTGGCCGGGACAGAGAGACCCAGTACTTC.